The sequence of this TCR beta chain was determined in a study of PD-1 blockade in classical Hodgkin lymphoma. Relapse after autologous stem cell transplantation occurred in every patient, and brentuximab vedotin exposure varied. Trimming took 2 bases from V and 3 from J; bases not matched to a gene: 5. The CDR3 length is 15 residues. From germline, CDR1 is SNHLY and CDR2 FYNNEI. Sequencing used immunoSEQ multiplex PCR; TCRdb keeps in-frame clones, though not all of them. This sample has fewer than 90,000 clones; under 95% occur once, and the top ten carry approximately 8.1%. The rearrangement links TRBV2 to TRBJ1-1; TRBD1 agrees at 8 bases. The source of this sequence is a human donor with classical Hodgkin lymphoma. The input for sequencing was peripheral blood mononuclear cells (PBMCs), taken at baseline. The CDR3 here is CASSEPRTGHTEAFF. The CDR3 DNA sequence: TGTGCCAGCAGTGAACCCCGGACAGGGCACACTGAAGCTTTCTTT. Full variable domain (missing parts from reference TRBV2 and TRBJ1-1): EPEVTQTPSHQVTQMGQEVILRCVPISNHLYFYWYRQILGQKVEFLVSFYNNEISEKSEIFDDQFSVERPDGSNFTLKIRSTKLEDSAMYFCASSEPRTGHTEAFFGQGTRLTVV.